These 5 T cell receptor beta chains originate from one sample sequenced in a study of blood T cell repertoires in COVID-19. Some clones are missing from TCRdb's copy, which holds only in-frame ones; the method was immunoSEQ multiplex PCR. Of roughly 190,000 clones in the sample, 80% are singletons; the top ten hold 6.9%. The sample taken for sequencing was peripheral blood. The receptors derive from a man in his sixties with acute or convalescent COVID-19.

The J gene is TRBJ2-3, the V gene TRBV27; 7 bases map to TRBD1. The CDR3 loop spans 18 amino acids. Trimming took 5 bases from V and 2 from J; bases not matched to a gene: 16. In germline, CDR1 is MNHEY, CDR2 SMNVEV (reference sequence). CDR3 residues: CASSPRGPVGQLTDTQYF. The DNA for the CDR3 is TGTGCCAGCAGTCCCCGGGGACCGGTGGGACAGCTCACAGATACGCAGTATTTT.

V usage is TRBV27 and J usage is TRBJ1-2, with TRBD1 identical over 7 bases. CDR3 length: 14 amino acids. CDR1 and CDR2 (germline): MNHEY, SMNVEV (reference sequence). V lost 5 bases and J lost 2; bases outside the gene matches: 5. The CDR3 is CASSLTGSNYGYTF. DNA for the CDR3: TGTGCCAGCAGTCTGACAGGGTCCAACTATGGCTACACCTTC.

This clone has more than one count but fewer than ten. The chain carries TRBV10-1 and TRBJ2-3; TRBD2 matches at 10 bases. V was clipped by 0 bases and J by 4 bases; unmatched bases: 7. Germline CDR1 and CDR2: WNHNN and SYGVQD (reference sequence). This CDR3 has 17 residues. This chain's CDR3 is CASSESRAGGPSDTQYF. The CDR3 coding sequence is TGCGCCAGCAGTGAGTCAAGAGCGGGAGGGCCTTCAGATACGCAGTATTTT.

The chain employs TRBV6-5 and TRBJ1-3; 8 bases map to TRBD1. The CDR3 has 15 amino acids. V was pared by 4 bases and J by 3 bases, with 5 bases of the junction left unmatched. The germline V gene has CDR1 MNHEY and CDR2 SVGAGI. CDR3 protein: CASSSGQGIGNTIYF. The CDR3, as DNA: TGTGCCAGCAGTTCTGGACAGGGCATTGGAAACACCATATATTTT.

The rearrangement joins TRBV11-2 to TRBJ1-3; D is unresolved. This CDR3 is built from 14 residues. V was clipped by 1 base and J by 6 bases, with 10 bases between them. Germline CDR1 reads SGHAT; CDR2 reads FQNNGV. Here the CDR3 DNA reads TGTGCCAGCAGCTTAGCTTCAGTTGAAAACACCATATATTTT. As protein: CASSLASVENTIYF.